The 14 T cell receptor beta chains presented below share a single source sample, sequenced in a study of blood T cell repertoires in COVID-19. Here immunoSEQ multiplex PCR was the method, and the copy in TCRdb shows in-frame clones only, minus some. This repertoire shows a few hundred thousand clones, about 86% found once; its top ten account for about 10%. The sequenced sample was PBMCs or T cells enriched from blood (not recorded which). The receptors originated from a woman in her forties or fifties who had recovered from COVID-19.

The chain couples TRBV15 to TRBJ2-5; perhaps TRBD1 as D (6 bases). CDR3 length equals 14 residues. From germline, CDR1 is LNHNV and CDR2 YYDKDF (reference sequence). Trimming shortened V by 1 base and J by 5 bases, and 11 bases separated the two germline ends. This CDR3 is CATSRVTGKETQYF. CDR3 sequence (DNA): TGTGCCACCAGCAGAGTTACAGGGAAGGAGACCCAGTACTTC.

The rearrangement uses TRBV6-5 and TRBJ1-6; no clear D. Germline CDR1 reads MNHEY; CDR2 reads SVGAGI. Trimming pared 0 bases from V and 10 bases from J, leaving 7 bases between. This CDR3 has 13 amino acids. Here the CDR3 DNA reads TGTGCCAGCAGTTACTCGGAGGACTCACCCCTCCACTTT. As protein: CASSYSEDSPLHF.

V is TRBV6-1 and J is TRBJ2-3, with D possibly being TRBD2 (5 bases). The CDR3 length is 15 residues. Trimming stripped 2 bases from V and 0 bases from J, with 9 bases between. The V gene's germline CDR1 is MNHNS and CDR2 SASEGT. The CDR3 reads CASSERSGSTDTQYF. The DNA of the CDR3 is TGTGCCAGCAGTGAAAGAAGCGGTAGCACAGATACGCAGTATTTT.

V and J are TRBV7-2 and TRBJ2-5, with TRBD2 matching over 12 bases. The germline gives CDR1 SGHTA, CDR2 FQGNSA. V lost 2 bases, J lost 4 bases, and 5 bases stayed unmatched. CDR3 length equals 16 residues. CDR3 in DNA: TGTGCCAGCAGCTTAAGGCCTAGCGGGGGGGGAGAGACCCAGTACTTC. The encoded protein is CASSLRPSGGGETQYF.

The rearrangement joins TRBV9 to TRBJ2-1; D is possibly TRBD1 (5 bases). Trimming pared 0 bases from V and 2 bases from J, leaving 9 bases between. The CDR3 is 15 residues long. The V gene's germline CDR1 is SGDLS and CDR2 YYNGEE. The CDR3 nucleotides read TGTGCCAGCAGCGTAGAGGCAGGGACCTACAATGAGCAGTTCTTC. It codes for CASSVEAGTYNEQFF. The full variable domain, with the rest looked up from reference TRBV9 and TRBJ2-1, is DSGVTQTPKHLITATGQRVTLRCSPRSGDLSVYWYQQSLDQGLQFLIQYYNGEERAKGNILERFSAQQFPDLHSELNLSSLELGDSALYFCASSVEAGTYNEQFFGPGTRLTVL.

The chain carries TRBV4-3 and TRBJ2-1; 12 bases align to TRBD2. V was pared by 5 bases and J by 8 bases, with 10 bases of the junction left unmatched. Germline V gene data show CDR1 as LGHNA and CDR2 as YSLEER. This CDR3 has 16 amino acids. CDR3 sequence: CASSTSGGPPAYEQFF. The CDR3 coding sequence is TGCGCCAGCAGCACTAGCGGGGGGCCTCCAGCCTATGAGCAGTTCTTC.

The chain employs TRBV7-2 and TRBJ1-2; D is ambiguous. The CDR3 runs to 13 residues. V gave up 1 base and J gave up 6 bases, with 9 bases separating them. Germline V gene sequence: CDR1 SGHTA, CDR2 FQGNSA. The DNA for the CDR3 is TGTGCCAGCAGCTTAGATATTCCTAATGGCTACACCTTC. Translating gives CASSLDIPNGYTF.

The chain employs TRBV11-2 and TRBJ2-3, with D possibly being TRBD2 (6 bases). Per the germline V gene, CDR1 is SGHAT and CDR2 is FQNNGV. The CDR3 covers 14 residues. V lost 1 base and J lost 2, with 7 bases in between. The CDR3 region has the DNA TGTGCCAGCAGCTTAGTAGCGGTCACAGATACGCAGTATTTT. Its protein is CASSLVAVTDTQYF.

This chain uses TRBV10-3 with TRBJ1-4; maybe TRBD1 (5 bases). The germline V gene encodes CDR1 ENHRY and CDR2 SYGVKD. The CDR3 contains 15 residues. Trimming removed 6 bases at V and 0 bases at J, with 11 bases between. DNA of the CDR3: TGTGCCATCAGCGACGGGGGGTCAACTAATGAAAAACTGTTTTTT. Encoded protein: CAISDGGSTNEKLFF.

V is TRBV27 and J is TRBJ2-7, with TRBD2 as a possible D gene (5 bases). CDR1 is MNHEY and CDR2 is SMNVEV in the germline V gene (reference sequence). The CDR3 is made up of 13 amino acids. V shed 3 bases and J shed 3 bases, with 9 bases lying between them. CDR3 sequence: CASSLGEGYEQYF. The CDR3 DNA is TGTGCCAGCAGTTTGGGAGAGGGCTACGAGCAGTACTTC.

V and J are TRBV19 and TRBJ1-5; 7 bases line up with TRBD1. Trimming at V came to 5 bases and at J to 3 bases, leaving 13 bases not matched to a gene. Germline loops: CDR1 LNHDA, CDR2 SQIVND (reference sequence). CDR3 length: 17 residues. The CDR3 nucleotides read TGTGCCAGTAGTCGTGGCGGGACAGAAGTATTCAATCAGCCCCAGCATTTT. This gives the protein CASSRGGTEVFNQPQHF.

The V gene is TRBV18, the J gene TRBJ2-2, with 7 bases matching TRBD1. Germline CDR1 is KGHSH and CDR2 is LQKENI. The V segment lost 2 bases and the J segment 0 bases; nucleotides outside the gene matches: 6. The CDR3 has 17 amino acids. The CDR3 sequence is CASSPGTATSNTGELFF. CDR3 nucleotide sequence: TGTGCCAGCTCACCAGGGACAGCAACTTCGAACACCGGGGAGCTGTTTTTT.

This chain uses TRBV27 with TRBJ1-5; D is possibly TRBD1 (5 bases). Germline V gives CDR1 MNHEY, CDR2 SMNVEV (reference sequence). Trimming took 6 bases from V and 3 from J, leaving 12 bases between them. The CDR3 loop spans 14 amino acids. The CDR3, as DNA: TGTGCCAGCAGCTACGACAGCAACAATCAGCCCCAGCATTTT. Its translation is CASSYDSNNQPQHF.

This clone was detected once. This chain links TRBV10-3 with TRBJ2-7; D is perhaps TRBD2 (6 bases). This CDR3 has 16 residues. V lost 0 bases to trimming and J lost 4 bases, with 16 bases between them. Per germline, CDR1 ENHRY and CDR2 SYGVKD. The CDR3 DNA reads as TGTGCCATCAGTGAGTCTGGGGGAGGAGGTTATTACGAGCAGTACTTC. This encodes CAISESGGGGYYEQYF.